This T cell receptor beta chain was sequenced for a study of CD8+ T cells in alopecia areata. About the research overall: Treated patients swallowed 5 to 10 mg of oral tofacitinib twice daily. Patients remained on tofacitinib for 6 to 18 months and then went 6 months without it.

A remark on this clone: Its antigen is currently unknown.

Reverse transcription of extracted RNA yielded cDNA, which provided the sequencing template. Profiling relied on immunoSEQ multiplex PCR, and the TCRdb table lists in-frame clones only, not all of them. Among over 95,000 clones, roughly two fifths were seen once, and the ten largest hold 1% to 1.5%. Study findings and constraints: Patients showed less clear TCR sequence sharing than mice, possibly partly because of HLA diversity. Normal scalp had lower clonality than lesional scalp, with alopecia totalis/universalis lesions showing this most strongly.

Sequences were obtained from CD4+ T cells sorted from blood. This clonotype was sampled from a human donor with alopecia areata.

In DNA, the CDR3 is TGTGCCAGTAGTAGCCGGGCTACCGGGACTAGGAGTCAAGAGACCCAGTACTTC. It specifies CASSSRATGTRSQETQYF. The genes are TRBV19 and TRBJ2-5; 8 bases map to TRBD2. Trimming took 4 bases from V and 2 from J; bases not matched to a gene: 15. The CDR3 extends over 18 amino acids. CDR1 and CDR2 from the germline V gene are LNHDA and SQIVND (reference sequence).